The clone carrying this T cell receptor (beta chain) was recorded many times. Its antigen is unknown. Unique molecular identifiers were attached to individual cDNA molecules. TCRdb redid the calling of the 5' RACE reads with MiXCR, one entry per CDR3 protein. This table has about 110,000 distinct CDR3 sequences, 8.5% to 14% appearing once. This specimen belongs to a study of early T cells in non-severe SARS-CoV-2 infection. About the research overall: Unsorted whole-blood RNA was sequenced in bulk, leaving chains unpaired.

Study-wide findings and caveats: Matching with VDJdb favored anti-spike CD8 responses (missing private and CD4 specificities).

The sample comprised whole blood. The sequence was collected from an adult who was a healthcare worker with PCR-confirmed SARS-CoV-2 infection or an uninfected control (not recorded which).

DNA for the CDR3: TGTGCCAGCAGTTTCAGGGGTCGAGGTTCCTACGAGCAGTACTTC. Protein: CASSFRGRGSYEQYF. The chain recombines TRBV27 with TRBJ2-7; D may be TRBD1 (6 bases). Germline V lookup: CDR1 MNHEY, CDR2 SMNVEV (reference sequence). CDR3 length equals 15 residues. With 3 bases removed from V and 1 base from J, the gap between germline ends came to 13 bases.